This T cell receptor beta chain stems from a study of blood T cell repertoires in COVID-19. Study details: PBMCs, B-cell-depleted T cells, or T cells were the source of the cDNA or gDNA that made up the material.

Trimming cost V 2 bases and J 7 bases, with 6 bases left between them. CDR3 length: 13 amino acids. Participants came from fewer than 25 US areas, aged roughly 18 to 89 years. Participants had their cohort set by participant-reported clinical history. Generated by immunoSEQ multiplex PCR, the TCRdb table keeps only in-frame clones and is missing some. The profile covers 250,000 or so clones, with approximately 88% appearing a single time and around 2.5% taken by the ten largest. Sample: PBMCs or T cells enriched from blood (not recorded which). The genes are TRBV12-3 or TRBV12-4 and TRBJ1-6, with unresolved D. This clonotype originated in a woman between 40 and 55 years old with acute COVID-19. CDR3 nucleotides: TGTGCCAGCAGTTTACCCCTAAATTCACCCCTCCACTTT. Amino acids: CASSLPLNSPLHF.